This passage covers 14 T cell receptor beta chains from one sample sequenced in a study of T cell responses to AZD1222 COVID-19 vaccine. Generated by immunoSEQ multiplex PCR, the TCRdb table keeps only in-frame clones and is missing some. The sample holds about 100,000 clones, over 75% seen once. The sequencing here drew on peripheral blood, taken on day 0 of MenACWY control vaccination. Every receptor here comes from an adult in good health.

The chain combines TRBV4-1 with TRBJ2-3, with D possibly matching TRBD2 (6 bases). From germline, CDR1 is MGHRA and CDR2 YSYEKL. This CDR3 is 14 amino acids long. V lost 7 bases and J lost 2, with 13 bases in between. As DNA, the CDR3 is TGCGCCAGCAAAGAACTAGCTCACACAGATACGCAGTATTTT. Translated: CASKELAHTDTQYF.

V usage is TRBV4-1 and J usage is TRBJ2-7; 8 bases line up with TRBD1. The germline CDR1 and CDR2 sequences are MGHRA and YSYEKL. The CDR3 covers 16 residues. J lost 6 bases, V lost 1 base, and 11 bases had no gene match. The CDR3 protein is CASSQGVGRGRPEQYF. In DNA form, the CDR3 reads TGCGCCAGCAGCCAAGGGGTAGGCAGGGGGCGACCCGAGCAGTACTTC.

The J gene is TRBJ2-7, the V gene TRBV6-5, with 7 bases identical to TRBD1. This CDR3 has 14 amino acids. Germline V gene lookup returns CDR1 MNHEY and CDR2 SVGAGI. V trimming: 2 bases; J trimming: 2 bases; junction bases outside the gene matches: 3. CDR3 residues: CASSYRGLPYEQYF. In nucleotides, the CDR3 is TGTGCCAGCAGTTACAGGGGGCTGCCCTACGAGCAGTACTTC.

This chain links TRBV7-2 with TRBJ1-2; possibly TRBD1 for D (5 bases). The V end was cut by 0 bases, the J end by 6 bases, with 14 bases between. CDR1 is SGHTA and CDR2 is FQGNSA in the germline V gene. This CDR3 is built from 15 residues. The CDR3 protein is CASSLAGVPLHGYTF. In DNA, the CDR3 is TGTGCCAGCAGCTTAGCGGGGGTACCCCTACATGGCTACACCTTC.

The genes are TRBV7-3 and TRBJ2-1; D possibly corresponds to TRBD1 (6 bases). V gave up 0 bases and J gave up 12 bases, with 12 bases separating them. CDR1 SGHTA and CDR2 FQGTGA come from the germline V gene. The CDR3 covers 13 residues. CDR3 coding DNA: TGTGCCAGCAGCTTAACATCCCAAGGGGGGCAGTTCTTC. Amino acid sequence: CASSLTSQGGQFF.

This rearrangement joins TRBV29-1 to TRBJ1-5; 7 bases are shared with TRBD1. The CDR3 has 14 amino acids. The germline CDR1 and CDR2 sequences are SQVTM and ANQGSEA. The V and J ends lost 4 bases and 6 bases, in that order; junction bases with no gene match: 9. DNA for the CDR3: TGCAGCGTTGGGGAGAACAGGGGAAGTCAGCCCCAGCATTTT. Translated: CSVGENRGSQPQHF. The full variable domain, in which reference TRBV29-1 and TRBJ1-5 provide the parts outside the CDR3, is SAVISQKPSRDICQRGTSLTIQCQVDSQVTMMFWYRQQPGQSLTLIATANQGSEATYESGFVIDKFPISRPNLTFSTLTVSNMSPEDSSIYLCSVGENRGSQPQHFGDGTRLSIL.

This sequence joins TRBV6-2 or TRBV6-3 and TRBJ1-2, with D possibly matching TRBD1 (6 bases). The V end was cut by 2 bases, the J end by 3 bases, with 10 bases between. The CDR3 sequence is 14 residues long. Germline CDR1 is MNHEY and CDR2 is SVGEGT. The CDR3 loop reads CASSYDQGYYGYTF. The CDR3 bases are TGTGCCAGCAGTTACGATCAGGGGTACTATGGCTACACCTTC.

The CDR3 sequence: CASSLPGFLGGELFF. CDR3 sequence (DNA): TGTGCCAGCAGTTTACCCGGGTTTCTGGGCGGGGAGCTGTTTTTT. The chain employs TRBV28 and TRBJ2-2; D call uncertain. V lost 2 bases and J 7 bases, leaving 14 bases between the germline ends. Germline-derived CDR1 and CDR2 are MDHEN and SYDVKM. The CDR3 runs to 15 residues.

The V gene is TRBV2, the J gene TRBJ2-3, with 9 positions matching TRBD2. The CDR3 covers 15 residues. After removal of 1 base from V and 4 bases from J, the junction contained 3 bases not matched to a gene. Germline V gives CDR1 SNHLY, CDR2 FYNNEI. DNA for the CDR3: TGTGCCAGCAGTGAAGAGCTAGCGGGGTCAGATACGCAGTATTTT. Translated: CASSEELAGSDTQYF.

This sequence joins TRBV7-9 and TRBJ1-2; the D is unclear. V was trimmed by 5 bases and J by 13 bases, leaving 14 bases between them. Germline CDR1 and CDR2: SEHNR and FQNEAQ (reference sequence). The CDR3 covers 11 residues. DNA for the CDR3: TGTGCCAGCAGCCCTCGCTTGCAGTCCACCTTC. It encodes CASSPRLQSTF.

V usage is TRBV27 and J usage is TRBJ2-7; D not certain. This CDR3 spans 14 amino acids. In germline, CDR1 is MNHEY, CDR2 SMNVEV (reference sequence). With 6 bases removed from V and 1 base from J, the gap between germline ends came to 13 bases. This CDR3 is CASRYRTESYEQYF. The DNA of the CDR3 is TGTGCCAGCAGATACCGGACGGAGTCCTACGAGCAGTACTTC.

The chain joins TRBV7-2 to TRBJ1-6; 9 bases fit TRBD1. CDR1 is SGHTA and CDR2 is FQGNSA in the germline V gene. The CDR3 has 15 residues. With 6 bases clipped from V and 7 bases from J, the junction kept 7 bases outside the gene matches. DNA of the CDR3: TGTGCCAGCAGGTACCGGACAGGGGAGAATTCACCCCTCCACTTT. Translating it yields CASRYRTGENSPLHF.

This chain links TRBV19 with TRBJ1-1; TRBD1 matches at 7 bases. This CDR3 has 14 residues. Germline V lookup: CDR1 LNHDA, CDR2 SQIVND (reference sequence). V was clipped by 4 bases and J by 4 bases; unmatched bases: 6. The CDR3 sequence: CASSNRGGRTEAFF. The CDR3 coding sequence is TGTGCCAGTAGTAACAGGGGAGGTCGCACTGAAGCTTTCTTT.

This chain uses TRBV7-8 with TRBJ1-4, with 7 bases fitting TRBD1. Germline V gives CDR1 SGHVS, CDR2 FQNEAQ. CDR3 size: 14 residues. V lost 4 bases, J lost 7 bases, and 6 bases stayed unmatched. DNA for the CDR3: TGTGCCAGCAGCTCTACAGGGGAGCGTGAAAAACTGTTTTTT. Protein: CASSSTGEREKLFF.